The present T cell receptor beta chain was sequenced within a study of blood T cell repertoires in COVID-19. Measured with immunoSEQ multiplex PCR; TCRdb has only the in-frame clones, and not every one. Of about 240,000 clones listed, 87% are singletons. This CDR3 region has 18 residues. Germline CDR1 SEHNR, CDR2 FQNEAQ (reference sequence). V gave up 4 bases and J gave up 2 bases; unmatched junction bases: 12. This clone has a single count. This sequence was found in a man aged 55 to 70 who had recovered from COVID-19. V usage is TRBV7-9 and J usage is TRBJ1-4; the match to TRBD1 covers 8 bases. Sequencing used peripheral blood. The CDR3 protein is CASSSAKTGVSTNEKLFF. As DNA, the CDR3 is TGTGCCAGCAGCTCCGCCAAGACAGGGGTCAGCACTAATGAAAAACTGTTTTTT.